This T cell receptor beta chain was profiled in a study of cytomegalovirus exposure and HLA in healthy donors. The PCR contained 60 Vbeta and 13 Jbeta primers. Sequencing used immunoSEQ multiplex PCR; TCRdb keeps in-frame clones, though not all of them. This table holds some 110,000 clones, 65% to 85% found once. V shed 7 bases, J shed 3 bases, and the junction held 11 bases outside the gene matches. Germline CDR1 reads SGHRS; CDR2 reads YFSETQ. The CDR3 consists of 16 residues. This clone occurred once. This sequence joins TRBV5-1 and TRBJ2-7, with TRBD2 matching over 12 bases. Material for sequencing was PBMCs. The TCR was taken from a man aged 50 to 59 in good health and CMV-seropositive. The CDR3 spells CASGTSGSGWGYEQYF. The CDR3 DNA reads TGCGCCAGCGGGACTAGCGGGTCTGGGTGGGGCTACGAGCAGTACTTC.